These 3 T cell receptor beta chains were sequenced from one sample in a study of OX40 agonist ivuxolimab in advanced cancers. Sequencing used immunoSEQ multiplex PCR; TCRdb keeps in-frame clones, though not all of them. This table holds about 48,000 clones, 75% to 85% found once. This specimen was CD4+ or CD8+ T cells sorted from blood, taken in a trial of the OX40 agonist ivuxolimab. Every receptor here comes from an adult with an advanced solid tumor such as melanoma, head and neck, liver or kidney cancer.

The chain links TRBV4-3 to TRBJ2-3; 12 bases are shared with TRBD2. Germline CDR1 LGHNA, CDR2 YSLEER. The trim removed 1 base at V and 6 bases at J, leaving 11 bases unmatched. This CDR3 has 18 amino acids. CDR3 nucleotide sequence: TGCGCCAGCAGCCAAGGGATAGGGGCTAGCGGGGGGGCGGATACGCAGTATTTT. Translated, it gives CASSQGIGASGGADTQYF.

J is TRBJ1-1 and V is TRBV19, with D perhaps TRBD1 (5 bases). Germline V gene sequence: CDR1 LNHDA, CDR2 SQIVND (reference sequence). V was trimmed by 6 bases and J by 0 bases, leaving 11 bases between them. This CDR3 spans 14 amino acids. The CDR3 nucleotides read TGTGCCAGTAGAGTTGGGGGGGTGAACACTGAAGCTTTCTTT. This translates into CASRVGGVNTEAFF.

The chain uses TRBV6-4 and TRBJ1-1, with unresolved D. CDR1 MRHNA and CDR2 SNTAGT come from the germline V gene. Trimming stripped 5 bases from V and 0 bases from J, with 7 bases between. CDR3 size: 13 residues. The CDR3 spells CASSSELNTEAFF. The CDR3 DNA reads TGTGCCAGCAGTTCAGAGTTGAACACTGAAGCTTTCTTT.